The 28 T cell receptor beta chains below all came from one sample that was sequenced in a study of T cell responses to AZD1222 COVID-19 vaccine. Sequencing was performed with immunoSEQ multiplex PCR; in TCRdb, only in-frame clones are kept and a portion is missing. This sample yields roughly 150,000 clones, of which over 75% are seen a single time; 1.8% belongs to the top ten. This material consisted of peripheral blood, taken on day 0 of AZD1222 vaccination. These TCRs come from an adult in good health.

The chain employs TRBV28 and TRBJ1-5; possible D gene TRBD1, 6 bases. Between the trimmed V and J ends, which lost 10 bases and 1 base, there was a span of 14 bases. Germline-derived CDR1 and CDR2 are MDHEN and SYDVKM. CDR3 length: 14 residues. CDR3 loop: CAITGRYSNQPQHF. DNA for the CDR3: TGTGCCATAACAGGGAGATACAGCAATCAGCCCCAGCATTTT. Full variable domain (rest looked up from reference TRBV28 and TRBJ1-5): DVKVTQSSRYLVKRTGEKVFLECVQDMDHENMFWYRQDPGLGLRLIYFSYDVKMKEKGDIPEGYSVSREKKERFSLILESASTNQTSMYLCAITGRYSNQPQHFGDGTRLSIL.

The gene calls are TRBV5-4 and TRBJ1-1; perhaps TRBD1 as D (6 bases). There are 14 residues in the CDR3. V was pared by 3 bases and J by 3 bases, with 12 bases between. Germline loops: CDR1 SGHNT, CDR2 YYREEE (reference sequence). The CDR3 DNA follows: TGTGCCAGCAGCTCTAAACAGGGTCACACTGAAGCTTTCTTT. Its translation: CASSSKQGHTEAFF.

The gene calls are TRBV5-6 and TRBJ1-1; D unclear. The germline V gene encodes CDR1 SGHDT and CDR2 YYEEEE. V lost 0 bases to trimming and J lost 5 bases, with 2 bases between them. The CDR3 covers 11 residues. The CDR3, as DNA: TGTGCCAGCAGCTTGGATACTGAAGCTTTCTTT. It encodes CASSLDTEAFF.

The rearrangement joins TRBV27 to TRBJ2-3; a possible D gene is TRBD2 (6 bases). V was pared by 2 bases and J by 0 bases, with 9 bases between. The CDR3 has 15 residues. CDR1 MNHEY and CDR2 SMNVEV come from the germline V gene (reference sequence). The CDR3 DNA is TGTGCCAGCAGTTTAGGTGCGGGAAGCACAGATACGCAGTATTTT. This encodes CASSLGAGSTDTQYF.

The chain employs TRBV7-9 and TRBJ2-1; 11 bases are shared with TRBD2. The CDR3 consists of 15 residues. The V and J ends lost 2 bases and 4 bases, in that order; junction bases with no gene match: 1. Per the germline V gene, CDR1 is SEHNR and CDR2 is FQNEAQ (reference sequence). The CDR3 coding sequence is TGTGCCAGCAGCTTAACTAGCGGGGGTTACAATGAGCAGTTCTTC. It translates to CASSLTSGGYNEQFF. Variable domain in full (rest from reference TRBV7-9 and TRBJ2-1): DTGVSQNPRHKITKRGQNVTFRCDPISEHNRLYWYRQTLGQGPEFLTYFQNEAQLEKSRLLSDRFSAERPKGSFSTLEIQRTEQGDSAMYLCASSLTSGGYNEQFFGPGTRLTVL.

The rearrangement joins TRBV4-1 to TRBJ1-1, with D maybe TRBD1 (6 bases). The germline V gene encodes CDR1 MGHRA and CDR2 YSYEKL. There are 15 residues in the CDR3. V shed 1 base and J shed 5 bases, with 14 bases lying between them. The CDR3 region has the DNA TGCGCCAGCAGCCAAGTAGGGGGAGTAAGTACTGAAGCTTTCTTT. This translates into CASSQVGGVSTEAFF.

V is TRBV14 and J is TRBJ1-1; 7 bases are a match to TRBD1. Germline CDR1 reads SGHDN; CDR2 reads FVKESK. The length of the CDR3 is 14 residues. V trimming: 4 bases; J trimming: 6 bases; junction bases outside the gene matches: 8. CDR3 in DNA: TGTGCCAGCAGCCGCCACCAGACAGGGTCTGAAGCTTTCTTT. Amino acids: CASSRHQTGSEAFF.

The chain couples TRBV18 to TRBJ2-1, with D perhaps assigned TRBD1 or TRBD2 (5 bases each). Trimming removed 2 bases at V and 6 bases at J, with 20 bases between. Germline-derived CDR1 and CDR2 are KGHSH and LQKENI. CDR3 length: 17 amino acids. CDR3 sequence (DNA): TGTGCCAGCTCACCATTCGAGGGGTCGGGCCTTTTCAATGAGCAGTTCTTC. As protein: CASSPFEGSGLFNEQFF.

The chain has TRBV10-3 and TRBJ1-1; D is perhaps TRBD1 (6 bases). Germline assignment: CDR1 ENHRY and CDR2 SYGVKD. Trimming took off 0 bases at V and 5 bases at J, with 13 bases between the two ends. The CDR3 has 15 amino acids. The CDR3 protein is CAISESGGQWTEAFF. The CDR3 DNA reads TGTGCCATCAGTGAGTCGGGGGGGCAATGGACTGAAGCTTTCTTT.

The CDR3 bases are TGTGCCAGCAGCGGACTGGCGGGTGGGGAGCTGTTTTTT. This codes for CASSGLAGGELFF. The J gene is TRBJ2-2, the V gene TRBV9, with D perhaps TRBD2 (5 bases). The CDR3 has 13 residues. Germline V CDR1 and CDR2: SGDLS, YYNGEE. The V and J ends lost 3 bases and 8 bases respectively, with 11 bases between them.

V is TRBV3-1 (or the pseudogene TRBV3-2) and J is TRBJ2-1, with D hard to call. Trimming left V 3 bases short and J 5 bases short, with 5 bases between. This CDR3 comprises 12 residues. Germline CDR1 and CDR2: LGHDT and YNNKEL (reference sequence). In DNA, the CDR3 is TGTGCCAGCAGCCAGACCGACAATGAGCAGTTCTTC. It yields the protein CASSQTDNEQFF.

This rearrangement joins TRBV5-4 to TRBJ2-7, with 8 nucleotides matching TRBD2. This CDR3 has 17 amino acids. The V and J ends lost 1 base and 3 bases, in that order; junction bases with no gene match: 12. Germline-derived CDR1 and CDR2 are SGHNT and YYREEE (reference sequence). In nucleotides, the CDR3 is TGTGCCAGCAGCTTGATTCGGGTAGCGGGGACCCACTACGAGCAGTACTTC. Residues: CASSLIRVAGTHYEQYF.

CDR3 bases: TGTGCCAGCAGCAACGGATACTCGGGGCAGTTCTTC. Its translation: CASSNGYSGQFF. The chain combines TRBV7-9 with TRBJ2-1; D remains unclear. Trimming stripped 5 bases from V and 12 bases from J, with 14 bases between. There are 12 residues in the CDR3. Germline CDR1 SEHNR, CDR2 FQNEAQ (reference sequence).

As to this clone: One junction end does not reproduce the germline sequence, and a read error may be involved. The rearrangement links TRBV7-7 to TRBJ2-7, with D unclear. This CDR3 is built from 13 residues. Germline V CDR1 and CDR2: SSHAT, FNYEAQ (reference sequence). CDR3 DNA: TGTGCTAGCAGCCCGACTGAAACCTACGAGCAGTACTTC. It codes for CASSPTETYEQYF.

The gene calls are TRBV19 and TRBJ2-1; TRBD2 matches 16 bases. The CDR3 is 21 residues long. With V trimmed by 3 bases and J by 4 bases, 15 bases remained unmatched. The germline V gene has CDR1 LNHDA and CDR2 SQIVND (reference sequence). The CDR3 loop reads CASSIGGVWGTSGRGYNEQFF. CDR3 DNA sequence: TGTGCCAGTAGTATTGGAGGTGTTTGGGGGACTAGCGGGAGGGGATACAATGAGCAGTTCTTC.

CDR3 DNA: TGTGCCAGCAGCATATCGACTAGCGGGAGTACTACGGAGACCCAGTACTTC. Translating it yields CASSISTSGSTTETQYF. The rearrangement uses TRBV9 and TRBJ2-5, with 12 bases aligning to TRBD2. CDR1 is SGDLS and CDR2 is YYNGEE in the germline V gene. The CDR3 spans 17 residues. The V and J ends lost 4 bases and 5 bases, in that order; junction bases with no gene match: 12.

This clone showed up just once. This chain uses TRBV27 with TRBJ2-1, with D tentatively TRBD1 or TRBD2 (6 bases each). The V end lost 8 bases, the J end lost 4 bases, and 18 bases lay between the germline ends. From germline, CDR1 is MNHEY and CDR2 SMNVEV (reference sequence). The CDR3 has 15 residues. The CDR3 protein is CASGNLGGHYNEQFF. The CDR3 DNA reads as TGTGCCAGCGGCAACCTAGGGGGGCATTACAATGAGCAGTTCTTC.

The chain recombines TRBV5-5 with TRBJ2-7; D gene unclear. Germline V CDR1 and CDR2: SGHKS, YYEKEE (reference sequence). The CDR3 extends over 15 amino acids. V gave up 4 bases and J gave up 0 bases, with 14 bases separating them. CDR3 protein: CASSEGRAYSYEQYF. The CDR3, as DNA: TGTGCCAGCAGCGAAGGACGTGCCTACTCCTACGAGCAGTACTTC.

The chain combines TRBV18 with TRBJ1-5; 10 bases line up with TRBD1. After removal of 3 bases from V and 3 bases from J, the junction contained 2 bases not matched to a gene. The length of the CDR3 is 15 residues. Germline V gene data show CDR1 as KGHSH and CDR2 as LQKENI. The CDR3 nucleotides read TGTGCCAGCTCACCCGGGACAGGGGACAATCAGCCCCAGCATTTT. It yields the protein CASSPGTGDNQPQHF.

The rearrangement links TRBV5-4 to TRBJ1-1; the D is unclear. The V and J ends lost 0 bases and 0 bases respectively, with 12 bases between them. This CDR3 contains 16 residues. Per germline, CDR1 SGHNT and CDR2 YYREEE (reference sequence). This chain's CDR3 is CASSLGAGSLNTEAFF. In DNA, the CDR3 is TGTGCCAGCAGCTTGGGGGCGGGGTCCTTGAACACTGAAGCTTTCTTT.

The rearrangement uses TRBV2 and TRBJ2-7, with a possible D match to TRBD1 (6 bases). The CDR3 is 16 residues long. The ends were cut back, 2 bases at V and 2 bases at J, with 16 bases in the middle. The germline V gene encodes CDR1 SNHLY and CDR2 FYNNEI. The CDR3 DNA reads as TGTGCCAGCAGTGAAAATCAGGGGAGTTTAACCTACGAGCAGTACTTC. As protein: CASSENQGSLTYEQYF. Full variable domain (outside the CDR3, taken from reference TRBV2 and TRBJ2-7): EPEVTQTPSHQVTQMGQEVILRCVPISNHLYFYWYRQILGQKVEFLVSFYNNEISEKSEIFDDQFSVERPDGSNFTLKIRSTKLEDSAMYFCASSENQGSLTYEQYFGPGTRLTVT.

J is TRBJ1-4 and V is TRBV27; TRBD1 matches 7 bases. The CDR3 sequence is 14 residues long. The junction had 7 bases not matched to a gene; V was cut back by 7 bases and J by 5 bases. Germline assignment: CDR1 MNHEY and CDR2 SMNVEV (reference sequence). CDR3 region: CASKPGQKNEKLFF. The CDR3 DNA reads TGTGCCAGCAAACCGGGACAGAAGAATGAAAAACTGTTTTTT.

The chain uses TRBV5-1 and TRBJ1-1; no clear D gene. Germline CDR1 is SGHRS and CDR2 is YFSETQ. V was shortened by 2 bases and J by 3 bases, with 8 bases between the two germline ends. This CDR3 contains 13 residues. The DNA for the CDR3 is TGCGCCAGCAGCTTCACATCTGACACTGAAGCTTTCTTT. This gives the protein CASSFTSDTEAFF. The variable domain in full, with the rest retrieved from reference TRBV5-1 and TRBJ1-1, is KAGVTQTPRYLIKTRGQQVTLSCSPISGHRSVSWYQQTPGQGLQFLFEYFSETQRNKGNFPGRFSGRQFSNSRSEMNVSTLELGDSALYLCASSFTSDTEAFFGQGTRLTVV.

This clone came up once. The CDR3 sequence is CSVELAAGELFF. For the CDR3, the DNA is TGCAGCGTTGAACTAGCGGCCGGGGAGCTGTTTTTT. V and J are TRBV29-1 and TRBJ2-2; TRBD2 aligns across 7 bases. Unmatched junction bases numbered 0, after V lost 2 bases and J lost 6 bases. Per the germline V gene, CDR1 is SQVTM and CDR2 is ANQGSEA. This CDR3 has 12 residues.

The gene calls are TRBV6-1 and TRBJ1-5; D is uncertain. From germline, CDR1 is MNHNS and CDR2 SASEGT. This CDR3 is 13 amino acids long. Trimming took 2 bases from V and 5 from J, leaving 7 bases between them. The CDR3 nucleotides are TGTGCCAGCAGTGAACAGGTTTATCAGCCCCAGCATTTT. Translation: CASSEQVYQPQHF.

The CDR3 loop is CASSEKAGTGKSSYNSPLHF. DNA for the CDR3: TGTGCCAGCAGTGAAAAAGCCGGGACAGGCAAGAGCTCCTATAATTCACCCCTCCACTTT. The J gene is TRBJ1-6, the V gene TRBV6-4; 8 bases are a match to TRBD1. There are 20 residues in the CDR3. V lost 3 bases to trimming and J lost 0 bases; unmatched junction nucleotides: 13. Germline CDR1 MRHNA, CDR2 SNTAGT.

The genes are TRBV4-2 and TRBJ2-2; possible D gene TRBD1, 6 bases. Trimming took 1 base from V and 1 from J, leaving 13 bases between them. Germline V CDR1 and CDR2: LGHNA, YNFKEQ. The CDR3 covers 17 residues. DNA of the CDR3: TGTGCCAGCAGCCAAGTCTACAGGGACCTGAACACCGGGGAGCTGTTTTTT. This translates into CASSQVYRDLNTGELFF.

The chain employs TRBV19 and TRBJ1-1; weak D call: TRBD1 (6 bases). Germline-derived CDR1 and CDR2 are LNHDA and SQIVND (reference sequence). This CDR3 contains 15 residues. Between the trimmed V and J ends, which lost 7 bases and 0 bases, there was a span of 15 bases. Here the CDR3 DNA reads TGTGCCAGTAAGGGGGGGCAGGGCATGAACACTGAAGCTTTCTTT. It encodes CASKGGQGMNTEAFF.